The 32 T cell receptor beta chains below were found in one sample sequenced in a study of blood T cell repertoires in COVID-19. TCRdb's copy holds only in-frame clones and misses some; the assay was immunoSEQ multiplex PCR. The sample consists of 490,000 or so clones, 70% to 90% of them appearing once. The sequenced sample consisted of PBMCs or T cells enriched from blood (not recorded which). These receptors all come from a woman aged 40 to 50 who had recovered from COVID-19.

The CDR3 spells CASSVASAGGFQETQYF. Here the CDR3 DNA reads TGTGCCAGCAGCGTAGCCTCAGCGGGAGGGTTTCAAGAGACCCAGTACTTC. The rearrangement joins TRBV9 to TRBJ2-5, with 10 bases matching TRBD2. Trimming removed 0 bases from V and 2 bases from J; junction bases left unmatched: 7. CDR1 and CDR2 from the germline V gene are SGDLS and YYNGEE. There are 17 residues in the CDR3.

The chain is built from TRBV7-8 and TRBJ2-7, with 11 bases matching TRBD1. Unmatched junction bases numbered 3, after V lost 4 bases and J lost 1 base. Looked up from germline, CDR1 is SGHVS and CDR2 is FQNEAQ. The CDR3 runs 15 residues. CDR3 sequence reads: CASSSGTGGSYEQYF. CDR3 bases: TGTGCCAGCAGCTCCGGGACAGGGGGTTCCTACGAGCAGTACTTC.

CDR3 DNA: TGCGCCAGCAGCCAAGATTTTCGGGATTTTAATGAAAAACTGTTTTTT. It yields the protein CASSQDFRDFNEKLFF. This sequence joins TRBV4-3 and TRBJ1-4; D is uncertain. The CDR3 has 16 amino acids. Trimming pared 0 bases from V and 4 bases from J, leaving 12 bases between. CDR1 LGHNA and CDR2 YSLEER come from the germline V gene.

V usage is TRBV27 and J usage is TRBJ2-1, with 8 nucleotides matching TRBD2. The CDR3 contains 15 residues. The V and J ends lost 3 bases and 2 bases, in that order; junction bases with no gene match: 3. Germline V gene data show CDR1 as MNHEY and CDR2 as SMNVEV (reference sequence). The CDR3 spells CASSFRAGAYNEQFF. As DNA, the CDR3 is TGTGCCAGCAGTTTTCGAGCGGGGGCCTACAATGAGCAGTTCTTC.

The chain couples TRBV4-1 to TRBJ2-1, with TRBD2 matching 8 bases. V gave up 4 bases and J gave up 7 bases; unmatched junction bases: 15. Germline CDR1 and CDR2: MGHRA and YSYEKL. The CDR3 length is 17 residues. CDR3 in DNA: TGCGCCAGCAGCCTCGCACCAGGCGGTAGCGGGACAAATGAGCAGTTCTTC. Translation: CASSLAPGGSGTNEQFF.

This sequence joins TRBV5-1 and TRBJ2-3; tentatively, D is TRBD1 (6 bases). Germline lookup yields CDR1 SGHRS and CDR2 YFSETQ. Trimming took off 0 bases at V and 5 bases at J, with 10 bases between the two ends. The CDR3 consists of 14 residues. CDR3 sequence reads: CASSLEAQGDTQYF. CDR3 nucleotides: TGCGCCAGCAGCTTGGAAGCACAGGGAGATACGCAGTATTTT.

The chain joins TRBV25-1 to TRBJ1-2; D not certain. Germline CDR1 is MGHDK and CDR2 is SYGVNS. Trimming removed 5 bases at V and 3 bases at J, with 7 bases between. The CDR3 loop spans 12 amino acids. In nucleotides, the CDR3 is TGTGCCAGCAGTTGGCAGGACTATGGCTACACCTTC. Protein product: CASSWQDYGYTF.

The V call is TRBV27, the J call TRBJ1-5; 10 nucleotides match TRBD1. Unmatched junction bases numbered 7, after V lost 2 bases and J lost 0 bases. In germline, CDR1 is MNHEY, CDR2 SMNVEV (reference sequence). The CDR3 runs to 18 residues. CDR3 sequence reads: CASSLMGGQGYSNQPQHF. DNA for the CDR3: TGTGCCAGCAGTTTAATGGGGGGACAGGGGTATAGCAATCAGCCCCAGCATTTT.

This clone was seen a single time. The rearrangement joins TRBV6-5 to TRBJ1-1; 9 nucleotides line up with TRBD1. Trimming cost V 6 bases and J 0 bases; bases outside gene matches: 2. The CDR3 is made up of 14 amino acids. Looked up from germline, CDR1 is MNHEY and CDR2 is SVGAGI. This CDR3 reads CASSHRGLNTEAFF. The CDR3 coding sequence is TGTGCCAGCAGCCACAGGGGGCTGAACACTGAAGCTTTCTTT.

The V gene is TRBV10-3, the J gene TRBJ2-7; possible D gene TRBD1, 6 bases. This CDR3 spans 14 amino acids. V was shortened by 0 bases and J by 3 bases, with 9 bases between the two germline ends. Germline lookup yields CDR1 ENHRY and CDR2 SYGVKD. The CDR3 reads CAISESTRGYEQYF. For the CDR3, the DNA is TGTGCCATCAGTGAGTCTACCAGGGGCTACGAGCAGTACTTC.

This sequence joins TRBV19 and TRBJ1-2, with no clear D. Per the germline V gene, CDR1 is LNHDA and CDR2 is SQIVND (reference sequence). Trimming stripped 9 bases from V and 8 bases from J, with 16 bases between. This CDR3 has 12 amino acids. CDR3 sequence reads: CASSLSPGGYTF. The CDR3, as DNA: TGTGCCAGCTCCCTTTCGCCTGGCGGCTACACCTTC.

The chain is built from TRBV30 and TRBJ1-1, with 7 positions matching TRBD1. The germline CDR1 and CDR2 sequences are GTSNPN and SVGIG (reference sequence). After removal of 6 bases from V and 4 bases from J, the junction contained 8 bases not matched to a gene. CDR3 length equals 13 residues. The CDR3 DNA reads as TGTGCCTGCGACAGGGCCGGGGGCACTGAAGCTTTCTTT. Residues: CACDRAGGTEAFF.

This chain joins TRBV11-2 and TRBJ2-7, with D uncertain. The V end lost 5 bases, the J end lost 5 bases, and 16 bases lay between the germline ends. The germline V gene has CDR1 SGHAT and CDR2 FQNNGV. This CDR3 spans 14 amino acids. CDR3 bases: TGTGCCAGCAGCCTCCCCCTAGTACTTAACGAGCAGTACTTC. Amino acids: CASSLPLVLNEQYF.

CDR3 sequence reads: CASSSSLAAYEQYF. CDR3 in DNA: TGCGCCAGCAGCTCATCCCTAGCGGCCTACGAGCAGTACTTC. This chain connects TRBV5-1 to TRBJ2-7, with 7 bases that match TRBD2. Per germline, CDR1 SGHRS and CDR2 YFSETQ. This CDR3 is 14 amino acids long. Germline trimming cut 3 bases from V and 2 bases from J; bases unmatched to any gene: 5.

The rearrangement joins TRBV2 to TRBJ2-3; unclear D gene. Germline loops: CDR1 SNHLY, CDR2 FYNNEI. The germline V and J ends were trimmed by 8 bases and 7 bases, with 10 bases remaining between them. This CDR3 spans 11 amino acids. CDR3 sequence (DNA): TGTGCCAGCTGTTTACAGTATACGCAGTATTTT. This encodes CASCLQYTQYF.

The V call is TRBV19, the J call TRBJ1-5; possibly TRBD1 for D (6 bases). V lost 2 bases and J 0 bases, leaving 14 bases between the germline ends. The CDR3 is 17 amino acids. In germline, CDR1 is LNHDA, CDR2 SQIVND (reference sequence). The chain's CDR3 is CASSIIAGAYSNQPQHF. Here the CDR3 DNA reads TGTGCCAGTAGTATAATAGCAGGGGCCTATAGCAATCAGCCCCAGCATTTT.

The rearrangement uses TRBV9 and TRBJ1-4; TRBD1 is a possible D gene (5 bases). Trimming cost V 0 bases and J 0 bases, with 12 bases left between them. The CDR3 is 17 amino acids. Germline lookup yields CDR1 SGDLS and CDR2 YYNGEE. Here the CDR3 reads CASSVGWGEATNEKLFF. DNA for the CDR3: TGTGCCAGCAGCGTAGGTTGGGGGGAGGCAACTAATGAAAAACTGTTTTTT.

As concerns this clone: Sequence at one end of the junction differs from germline and may be a read error. This chain uses TRBV3-1 (or the pseudogene TRBV3-2) with TRBJ1-1; TRBD1 might be the D (5 bases). CDR1 is LGHDT, CDR2 YNNKEL, per germline (reference sequence). There are 11 residues in the CDR3. CDR3 sequence: CASSQGSGRLF. In DNA form, the CDR3 reads TGTGCCAGCAGCCAAGGATCAGGGCGGCTCTTT.

The chain employs TRBV6-1 and TRBJ2-1; weak D call: TRBD2 (6 bases). Germline V gives CDR1 MNHNS, CDR2 SASEGT. V was trimmed by 4 bases and J by 0 bases, leaving 16 bases between them. The CDR3 has 17 amino acids. This CDR3 reads CASSGRRDSSSYNEQFF. The CDR3, as DNA: TGTGCCAGCAGTGGCCGCCGGGACTCGAGCTCCTACAATGAGCAGTTCTTC.

This sequence joins TRBV5-1 and TRBJ1-4; TRBD1 aligns across 7 bases. The CDR3 runs to 14 residues. Germline values: CDR1 SGHRS, CDR2 YFSETQ. V lost 4 bases, J lost 8 bases, and 8 bases stayed unmatched. The CDR3 protein is CASSVGQREEKLFF. The CDR3, as DNA: TGCGCCAGCAGCGTGGGACAGCGGGAAGAAAAACTGTTTTTT.

V gene TRBV5-6 combines with J gene TRBJ1-2, with 8 bases identical to TRBD1. The CDR3 has 12 amino acids. V shed 3 bases, J shed 8 bases, and the junction held 3 bases outside the gene matches. Germline assignment: CDR1 SGHDT and CDR2 YYEEEE. CDR3 DNA: TGTGCCAGCAGCTGGACAGGGCAAGGCTACACCTTC. Encoded protein: CASSWTGQGYTF. Using reference TRBV5-6 and TRBJ1-2 for the parts outside the CDR3, the full variable domain is DAGVTQSPTHLIKTRGQQVTLRCSPKSGHDTVSWYQQALGQGPQFIFQYYEEEERQRGNFPDRFSGHQFPNYSSELNVNALLLGDSALYLCASSWTGQGYTFGSGTRLTVV.

The V call is TRBV6-6, the J call TRBJ1-6; 7 bases match TRBD1. Germline values: CDR1 MNHNY, CDR2 SVGAGI (reference sequence). Trimming took 5 bases from V and 10 from J; bases not matched to a gene: 14. The CDR3 sequence is 16 residues long. The CDR3 sequence is CASSPKQGLGESPLHF. The CDR3 region has the DNA TGTGCCAGCAGTCCTAAACAGGGGCTAGGGGAATCACCCCTCCACTTT.

In this sample, this clone turned up once. CDR3 residues: CASSLRREGNEQFF. The CDR3 DNA reads TGTGCCAGCAGCTTACGACGGGAGGGCAATGAGCAGTTCTTC. The chain recombines TRBV7-9 with TRBJ2-1; 8 bases map to TRBD2. The CDR3 runs 14 residues. Germline V gene lookup returns CDR1 SEHNR and CDR2 FQNEAQ (reference sequence). V shed 2 bases and J 6 bases; nucleotides not matched to a gene: 3.

The gene calls are TRBV7-2 and TRBJ1-5; D remains ambiguous. The CDR3 length is 15 residues. V lost 1 base and J 6 bases, leaving 13 bases between the germline ends. Germline V gives CDR1 SGHTA, CDR2 FQGNSA. Here the CDR3 reads CASSLGARSGQPQHF. The CDR3 DNA follows: TGTGCCAGCAGCTTAGGGGCCCGCAGCGGTCAGCCCCAGCATTTT.

The rearrangement links TRBV4-2 to TRBJ2-1, with D possibly matching TRBD1 (6 bases). CDR1 is LGHNA and CDR2 is YNFKEQ in the germline V gene. The CDR3 consists of 13 residues. V lost 1 base and J 6 bases, leaving 7 bases between the germline ends. The chain's CDR3 is CASSQVGANEQFF. The CDR3 coding sequence is TGTGCCAGCAGCCAAGTGGGGGCCAATGAGCAGTTCTTC.

V usage is TRBV7-8 and J usage is TRBJ2-7; 14 bases match TRBD2. The V gene's germline CDR1 is SGHVS and CDR2 FQNEAQ. The CDR3 has 17 amino acids. The junction had 11 bases not matched to a gene; V was cut back by 5 bases and J by 5 bases. CDR3 loop: CASSPRLAGGPPNEQYF. As DNA, the CDR3 is TGTGCCAGCAGCCCCCGACTAGCGGGAGGGCCCCCCAACGAGCAGTACTTC.

The J gene is TRBJ2-2, the V gene TRBV19; 8 bases agree with TRBD2. V shed 2 bases, J shed 4 bases, and the junction held 9 bases outside the gene matches. CDR3 length: 17 amino acids. The germline V gene has CDR1 LNHDA and CDR2 SQIVND (reference sequence). The CDR3 region is CASSIKPRAGVTGELFF. The CDR3 nucleotides read TGTGCCAGTAGTATAAAGCCCCGAGCGGGAGTCACCGGGGAGCTGTTTTTT.

The chain recombines TRBV29-1 with TRBJ2-1; 9 bases map to TRBD1. Germline V gene lookup returns CDR1 SQVTM and CDR2 ANQGSEA. The CDR3 consists of 15 residues. Unmatched junction bases numbered 13, after V lost 4 bases and J lost 9 bases. The CDR3 nucleotides read TGCAGCGTTGTCTGGGAACAGGGGGCGGGCGGTGAGCAGTTCTTC. Amino acid sequence: CSVVWEQGAGGEQFF.

This clone was detected a few times. The V gene is TRBV6-5, the J gene TRBJ1-6; no firm D call. V dropped 7 bases and J dropped 9 bases, with 10 bases sitting between them. The CDR3 totals 12 residues. Per the germline V gene, CDR1 is MNHEY and CDR2 is SVGAGI. CDR3 nucleotide sequence: TGTGCCAGCACCAACATGGTTTCACCCCTCCACTTT. Translating gives CASTNMVSPLHF.

The genes are TRBV18 and TRBJ1-5; a weak D match, TRBD1 (5 bases). Germline V gene lookup returns CDR1 KGHSH and CDR2 LQKENI. CDR3 length: 14 residues. Deletions cut 3 bases from V and 4 bases from J, with 10 bases between. The CDR3 coding sequence is TGTGCCAGCTCACCGTGGGAGGGGAATCAGCCCCAGCATTTT. Translating gives CASSPWEGNQPQHF.

The V gene is TRBV5-1, the J gene TRBJ2-7; 15 bases are a match to TRBD2. The J segment lost 3 bases and the V segment lost 4 bases, leaving 14 bases of the junction unmatched. The germline gives CDR1 SGHRS, CDR2 YFSETQ. This CDR3 contains 19 residues. The CDR3 region is CASSHGLAGGERPIYEQYF. For the CDR3, the DNA is TGCGCCAGCAGCCACGGACTAGCGGGAGGGGAAAGACCAATCTACGAGCAGTACTTC.

This chain joins TRBV11-2 and TRBJ2-1; D might be TRBD1 (6 bases). Germline V gives CDR1 SGHAT, CDR2 FQNNGV. Between the trimmed V and J ends, which lost 3 bases and 3 bases, there was a span of 9 bases. The CDR3 loop spans 14 amino acids. CDR3 sequence: CASSFRTVYNEQFF. The CDR3 bases are TGTGCCAGCAGCTTCCGGACAGTCTACAATGAGCAGTTCTTC.